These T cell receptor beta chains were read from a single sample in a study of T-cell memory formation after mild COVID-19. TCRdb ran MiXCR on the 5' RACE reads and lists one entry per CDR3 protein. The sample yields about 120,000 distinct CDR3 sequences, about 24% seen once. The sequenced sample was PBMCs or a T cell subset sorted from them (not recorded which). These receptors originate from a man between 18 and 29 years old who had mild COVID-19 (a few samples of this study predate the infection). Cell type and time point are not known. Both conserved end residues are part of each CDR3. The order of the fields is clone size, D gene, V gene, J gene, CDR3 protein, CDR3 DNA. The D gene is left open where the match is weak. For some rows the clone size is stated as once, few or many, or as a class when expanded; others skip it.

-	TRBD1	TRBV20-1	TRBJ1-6	CSAWVNQGATPLHF	TGCAGTGCTTGGGTCAATCAGGGGGCAACACCCCTCCACTTT
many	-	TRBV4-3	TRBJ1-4	CASSQEWEGNEKLFF	TGCGCCAGCAGCCAAGAATGGGAAGGCAATGAAAAACTGTTTTTT
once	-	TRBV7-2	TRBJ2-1	CASSLVADEQFF	TGTGCCAGCAGCTTAGTAGCCGATGAGCAGTTCTTC
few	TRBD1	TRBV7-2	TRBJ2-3	CASSVTGAFSTDTQYF	TGTGCCAGCAGCGTTACAGGGGCCTTCAGCACAGATACGCAGTATTTT
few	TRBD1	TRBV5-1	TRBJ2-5	CASSPDRGLETQYF	TGCGCCAGCAGCCCCGACAGGGGGCTGGAGACCCAGTACTTC
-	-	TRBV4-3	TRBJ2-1	CASSQFGAQYNEQFF	TGCGCCAGCAGCCAATTCGGAGCCCAGTACAATGAGCAGTTCTTC
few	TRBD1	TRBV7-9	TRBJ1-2	CASSLPGGFYGYTF	TGTGCCAGCAGCTTACCAGGGGGTTTCTATGGCTACACCTTC
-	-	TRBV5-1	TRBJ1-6	CASSLGASYNSPLHF	TGCGCCAGCAGCTTGGGGGCGTCTTACAATTCACCCCTCCACTTT
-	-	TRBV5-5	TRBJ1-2	CASSSARGYTF	TGTGCCAGCAGCTCAGCTAGAGGCTACACCTTC
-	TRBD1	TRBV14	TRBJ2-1	CASSPGTGANEQFF	TGTGCCAGCAGTCCCGGGACAGGGGCCAATGAGCAGTTCTTC
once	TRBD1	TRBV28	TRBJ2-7	CASATGTGGYEQYF	TGTGCCAGCGCTACCGGGACAGGCGGGTACGAGCAGTACTTC
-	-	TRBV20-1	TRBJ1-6	CSAPGHSQPLHF	TGCAGTGCGCCGGGACATTCTCAACCCCTCCACTTT
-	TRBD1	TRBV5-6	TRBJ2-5	CASSFEGAWETQYF	TGTGCCAGCAGCTTTGAGGGGGCATGGGAGACCCAGTACTTC
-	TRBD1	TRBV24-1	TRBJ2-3	CATSVADGQGAESDTQYF	TGTGCCACCAGTGTCGCAGACGGACAGGGGGCTGAGTCAGATACGCAGTATTTT
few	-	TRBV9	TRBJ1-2	CASSSGIYGYTF	TGTGCCAGCAGCTCCGGGATCTATGGCTACACCTTC
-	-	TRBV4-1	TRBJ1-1	CASSQVRGNTEAFF	TGCGCCAGCAGCCAAGTCAGGGGGAACACTGAAGCTTTCTTT
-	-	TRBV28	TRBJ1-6	CASSPPPRGRGSPLHF	TGTGCCAGCAGTCCACCCCCACGGGGGAGGGGGTCACCCCTCCACTTT
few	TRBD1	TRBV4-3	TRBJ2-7	CASSQSGTGISEQYF	TGCGCCAGCAGCCAGTCCGGGACAGGGATATCCGAGCAGTACTTC
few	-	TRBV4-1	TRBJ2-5	CASSQEPGPQYF	TGCGCCAGCAGCCAAGAACCTGGTCCCCAGTACTTC
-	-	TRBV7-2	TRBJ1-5	CASSFSPGTFQPQHF	TGTGCCAGCAGCTTCTCCCCAGGGACATTTCAGCCCCAGCATTTT
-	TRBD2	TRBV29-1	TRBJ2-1	CSVVFASGGASDNEQFF	TGCAGCGTTGTGTTTGCTAGCGGGGGGGCGTCGGACAATGAGCAGTTCTTC
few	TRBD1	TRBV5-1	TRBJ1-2	CASSAGQGYGYTF	TGCGCCAGCAGCGCTGGACAGGGGTATGGCTACACCTTC
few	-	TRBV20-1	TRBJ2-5	CSARAYGTQYF	TGCAGTGCTAGAGCCTATGGGACCCAGTACTTC
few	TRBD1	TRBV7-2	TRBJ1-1	CATRDSTMNTEAFF	TGTGCCACCCGGGACAGTACTATGAACACTGAAGCTTTCTTT
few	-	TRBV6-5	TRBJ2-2	CASSLAYLTTGELFF	TGTGCCAGCAGTTTGGCATACTTGACCACCGGGGAGCTGTTTTTT
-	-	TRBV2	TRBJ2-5	CASSELGRETQYF	TGTGCCAGCAGTGAACTAGGTCGGGAGACCCAGTACTTC
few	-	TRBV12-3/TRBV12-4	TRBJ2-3	CASSHLLLGAADTQYF	TGTGCCAGCTCCCACCTGCTTCTAGGGGCGGCAGATACGCAGTATTTT
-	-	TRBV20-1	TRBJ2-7	CSARGWTFGGEQYF	TGCAGTGCCAGGGGCTGGACCTTTGGGGGCGAGCAGTACTTC